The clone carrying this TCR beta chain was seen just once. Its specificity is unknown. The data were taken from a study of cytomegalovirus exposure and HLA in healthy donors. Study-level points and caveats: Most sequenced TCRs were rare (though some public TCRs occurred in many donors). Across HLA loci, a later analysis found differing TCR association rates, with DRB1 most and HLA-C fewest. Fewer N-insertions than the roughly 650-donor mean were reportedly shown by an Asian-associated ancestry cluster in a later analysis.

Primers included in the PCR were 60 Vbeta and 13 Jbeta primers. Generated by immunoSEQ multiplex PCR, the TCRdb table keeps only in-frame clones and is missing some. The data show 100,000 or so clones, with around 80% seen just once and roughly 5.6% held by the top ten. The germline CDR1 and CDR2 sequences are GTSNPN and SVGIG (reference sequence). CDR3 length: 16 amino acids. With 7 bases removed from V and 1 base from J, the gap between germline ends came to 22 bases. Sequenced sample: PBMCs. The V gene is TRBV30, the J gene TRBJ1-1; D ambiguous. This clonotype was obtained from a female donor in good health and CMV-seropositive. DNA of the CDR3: TGTGCCTCCCGGGGAAGGCCAAACCAAAGGAACACTGAAGCTTTCTTT. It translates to CASRGRPNQRNTEAFF.